This T cell receptor beta chain was observed in a study of T cell repertoires in cytomegalovirus infection. Study-level information: Both recently identified HLA-C-restricted and well-studied HLA-B-restricted CMV epitopes were used in the study. Public TCR beta signature analysis indicated the presence of both CMV infection and matching HLA type.

In TCRdb, the reads were re-called with MiXCR into one record per CDR3 protein. The table records just under 500,000 distinct CDR3 sequences, about 33% of them present only once. This clonotype was seen many times. Its target is not known. The length of the CDR3 is 13 residues. The J segment lost 5 bases and the V segment lost 9 bases, leaving 6 bases of the junction unmatched. Germline lookup yields CDR1 MNHNS and CDR2 SASEGT. Study-wide results and limits: HLA-C-restricted CMV-specific TCR beta clonotypes prevailed in the ex vivo response. Summed frequency of public TCR beta families distinguished CMV carriers with the relevant HLA.

The receptor was derived from a human donor in good health (CMV status not recorded). Some clones in this sample may be carry-over from other donors' samples. Sequencing was performed on cultured PBMCs, taken from culture after CMV antigen stimulation. This rearrangement joins TRBV6-1 to TRBJ1-1; 10 bases line up with TRBD1. The CDR3 reads CASTDRGGTEAFF. DNA for the CDR3: TGTGCCAGTACGGACAGGGGGGGGACTGAAGCTTTCTTT.